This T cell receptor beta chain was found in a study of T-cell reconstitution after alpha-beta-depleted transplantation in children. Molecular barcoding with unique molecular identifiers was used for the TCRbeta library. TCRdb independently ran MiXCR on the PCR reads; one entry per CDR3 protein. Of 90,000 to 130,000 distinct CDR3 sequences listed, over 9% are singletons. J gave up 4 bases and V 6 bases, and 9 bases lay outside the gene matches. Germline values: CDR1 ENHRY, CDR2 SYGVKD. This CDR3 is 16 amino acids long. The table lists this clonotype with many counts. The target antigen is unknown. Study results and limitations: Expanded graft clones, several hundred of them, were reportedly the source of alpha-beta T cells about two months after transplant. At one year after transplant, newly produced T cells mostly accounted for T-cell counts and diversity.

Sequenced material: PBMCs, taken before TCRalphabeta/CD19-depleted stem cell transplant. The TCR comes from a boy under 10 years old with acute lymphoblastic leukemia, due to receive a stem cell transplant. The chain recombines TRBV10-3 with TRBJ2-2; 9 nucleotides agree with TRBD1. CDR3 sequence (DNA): TGTGCCATCAGATCGGCGGGACAGGGACGCACCGGGGAGCTGTTTTTT. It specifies CAIRSAGQGRTGELFF.